The rows below give T cell receptor beta chains drawn from one sample of a study of technical replicates of blood from a handful of donors. Sequencing was performed with immunoSEQ multiplex PCR; in TCRdb, only in-frame clones are kept and a portion is missing. The sample has some 91,000 clones, approximately 96% seen once. The specimen sequenced was T cells isolated from PBMCs. These receptors originate from a human donor in good health. Each CDR3 is given with its conserved first and last residue. Fields, in order: J gene, clone size, V gene, D gene, CDR3 protein, CDR3 DNA. D genes are given only for firm matches. Only part of the rows carry a size: once, few, many, or a class if the clone is expanded.

j_call: TRBJ2-1; clone_size: once; v_call: TRBV7-9; d_call: NA; cdr3_aa: CASSLGGQGSEQFF; cdr3_nt: TGTGCCAGCAGCTTAGGAGGCCAGGGGAGTGAGCAGTTCTTC
j_call: TRBJ2-2; clone_size: NA; v_call: TRBV19; d_call: NA; cdr3_aa: CASSISRVMVTGELFF; cdr3_nt: TGTGCCAGTAGTATTTCCAGGGTAATGGTCACCGGGGAGCTGTTTTTT
j_call: TRBJ2-3; clone_size: NA; v_call: TRBV11-2; d_call: TRBD1; cdr3_aa: CASSSWGLRDRGQDTQYF; cdr3_nt: TGTGCCAGCAGCTCATGGGGCCTCCGGGACAGGGGGCAAGATACGCAGTATTTT
j_call: TRBJ2-7; clone_size: NA; v_call: TRBV7-9; d_call: TRBD2; cdr3_aa: CASSFPIAGGLADMEQYF; cdr3_nt: TGTGCCAGCAGCTTTCCGATAGCGGGAGGGCTTGCCGATATGGAGCAGTACTTC
j_call: TRBJ1-5; clone_size: NA; v_call: TRBV6-6; d_call: NA; cdr3_aa: CASSRDNSNQPQHF; cdr3_nt: TGTGCCAGCAGTCGCGACAACAGCAATCAGCCCCAGCATTTT
j_call: TRBJ1-2; clone_size: NA; v_call: TRBV6-5; d_call: TRBD1; cdr3_aa: CASSWTGNYGYTF; cdr3_nt: TGTGCCAGCAGCTGGACAGGGAACTATGGCTACACCTTC
j_call: TRBJ2-7; clone_size: NA; v_call: TRBV14; d_call: NA; cdr3_aa: CASSPSSREQYF; cdr3_nt: TGTGCCAGCAGCCCATCCTCTAGGGAGCAGTACTTC
j_call: TRBJ2-5; clone_size: NA; v_call: TRBV19; d_call: TRBD2; cdr3_aa: CASSQLAGMQETQYF; cdr3_nt: TGTGCCAGTAGCCAACTAGCGGGGATGCAAGAGACCCAGTACTTC
j_call: TRBJ2-1; clone_size: NA; v_call: TRBV9; d_call: NA; cdr3_aa: CASSSPGGEDPKLSREQFF; cdr3_nt: TGTGCCAGCAGCTCCCCAGGTGGGGAGGATCCCAAACTGTCTCGTGAGCAGTTCTTC
j_call: TRBJ1-2; clone_size: NA; v_call: TRBV6-1; d_call: TRBD1; cdr3_aa: CASSEERDRNYGYTF; cdr3_nt: TGTGCCAGCAGTGAAGAGCGGGACAGGAACTATGGCTACACCTTC
j_call: TRBJ1-1; clone_size: NA; v_call: TRBV18; d_call: NA; cdr3_aa: CASSPRTGMGEHTEAFF; cdr3_nt: TGTGCCAGCTCACCACGAACAGGGATGGGTGAGCACACTGAAGCTTTCTTT
j_call: TRBJ2-7; clone_size: NA; v_call: TRBV4-1; d_call: NA; cdr3_aa: CASSSDSTYEQYF; cdr3_nt: TGCGCCAGCAGCTCGGACAGCACCTACGAGCAGTACTTC
j_call: TRBJ2-2; clone_size: NA; v_call: TRBV2; d_call: TRBD1; cdr3_aa: CASNRQGAITGELFF; cdr3_nt: TGTGCCAGCAATCGACAGGGGGCTATCACCGGGGAGCTGTTTTTT
j_call: TRBJ1-5; clone_size: NA; v_call: TRBV21-1; d_call: NA; cdr3_aa: CASSTRRGGNQPQHF; cdr3_nt: TGTGCCAGCAGCACCCGGAGGGGCGGGAATCAGCCCCAGCATTTT
j_call: TRBJ1-1; clone_size: NA; v_call: TRBV6-1; d_call: NA; cdr3_aa: CASSREGTEAFF; cdr3_nt: TGTGCCAGCAGCAGGGAAGGTACTGAAGCTTTCTTT
j_call: TRBJ1-1; clone_size: NA; v_call: TRBV5-4; d_call: NA; cdr3_aa: CASSRGADSPPFF; cdr3_nt: TGTGCCAGCAGCCGAGGAGCTGACAGTCCCCCTTTCTTT
j_call: TRBJ1-2; clone_size: few; v_call: TRBV19; d_call: NA; cdr3_aa: CASTTTANGYTF; cdr3_nt: TGTGCCAGTACTACCACCGCTAATGGCTACACCTTC